The next 8 T cell receptor beta chains were all read from a single sample in a study of regulatory T cells in long-lasting Graves disease. Construction of TCR beta libraries relied on iRepertoire HTBI primers and on Arm-PCR targeting CDR3 regions. From the multiplex PCR reads, TCRdb called clonotypes with MiXCR, one entry per CDR3 protein. The table includes 500,000 to 700,000 distinct CDR3 sequences, approximately 31% detected once. Regarding time point: persistent/refractory GD, antithyroid drugs over 5 years with positive TRAb. PBMC RNA served as the TCR library source. Material: peripheral blood mononuclear cells (PBMCs), obtained when the disease was refractory, from a patient treated with antithyroid drugs. The receptors stem from a female donor with Graves disease.

This clonotype occurred a few times. The chain links TRBV20-1 to TRBJ2-7; possible D gene TRBD2, 6 bases. V was shortened by 6 bases and J by 0 bases, with 12 bases between the two germline ends. Germline CDR1 reads DFQATT; CDR2 reads SNEGSKA (reference sequence). The CDR3 extends over 13 amino acids. CDR3 loop: CSAFSGTSYEQYF. DNA for the CDR3: TGCAGTGCCTTTAGCGGAACCTCCTACGAGCAGTACTTC.

The V and J genes are TRBV9 and TRBJ2-2, with D possibly matching TRBD2 (6 bases). The ends were cut back, 4 bases at V and 8 bases at J, with 18 bases in the middle. The CDR3 is made up of 15 amino acids. Germline CDR1 is SGDLS and CDR2 is YYNGEE. The CDR3 here is CASSLSTSFPGELFF. CDR3 nucleotide sequence: TGTGCCAGCAGCCTGAGTACTAGCTTTCCTGGGGAGCTGTTTTTT.

This clonotype was observed a handful of times. The V call is TRBV20-1, the J call TRBJ1-5; 7 positions match TRBD1. CDR1 DFQATT and CDR2 SNEGSKA come from the germline V gene (reference sequence). V lost 4 bases to trimming and J lost 0 bases; unmatched junction nucleotides: 3. CDR3 length: 14 amino acids. The chain's CDR3 is CSAKTGYSNQPQHF. As DNA, the CDR3 is TGCAGTGCTAAGACAGGGTATAGCAATCAGCCCCAGCATTTT.

This clonotype occurred a few times. The chain uses TRBV27 and TRBJ2-2; 9 positions agree with TRBD1. Germline CDR1 MNHEY, CDR2 SMNVEV (reference sequence). The junction had 6 bases not matched to a gene; V was cut back by 6 bases and J by 4 bases. The CDR3 consists of 15 residues. CDR3 nucleotide sequence: TGTGCCAGCAGCGCGGGACAGGGTCGCACCGGGGAGCTGTTTTTT. Translation: CASSAGQGRTGELFF.

This clonotype was detected only a few times. The V call is TRBV9, the J call TRBJ2-7; D gene ambiguous. Deletions cut 2 bases from V and 2 bases from J, with 11 bases between. The CDR3 length is 14 residues. CDR1 and CDR2 from the germline V gene are SGDLS and YYNGEE. CDR3 in DNA: TGTGCCAGCAGCGTGAGTGGGTTCACCTACGAGCAGTACTTC. Protein product: CASSVSGFTYEQYF.

In this sample, this clonotype turned up a few times. The chain employs TRBV6-9 and TRBJ1-1; D gene uncertain. Germline V gene data show CDR1 as MNHGY and CDR2 as SVAAGI. The CDR3 extends over 11 amino acids. Trimming took 3 bases from V and 8 from J, leaving 7 bases between them. The CDR3 protein is CASSYPGEAFF. The CDR3, as DNA: TGTGCCAGCAGTTACCCCGGGGAAGCTTTCTTT.

The chain is built from TRBV27 and TRBJ1-1; maybe TRBD1 (6 bases). Germline lookup yields CDR1 MNHEY and CDR2 SMNVEV (reference sequence). Trimming removed 5 bases at V and 1 base at J, with 17 bases between. The CDR3 covers 16 residues. The CDR3 DNA follows: TGTGCCAGCAGTATCCGAAGAGGGGGTTGGAACACTGAAGCTTTCTTT. This sequence encodes CASSIRRGGWNTEAFF.

The chain's CDR3 is CASSDKGLLEQYF. CDR3 DNA sequence: TGCGCCAGCAGTGATAAGGGCCTTCTCGAGCAGTACTTC. The genes are TRBV10-2 and TRBJ2-7; D is unclear. The CDR3 is 13 amino acids. The germline V gene encodes CDR1 WSHSY and CDR2 SAAADI. The germline V and J ends were trimmed by 3 bases and 6 bases, with 12 bases remaining between them.